These T cell receptor beta chains were read from a single sample in a study of chemoradiotherapy in HPV16-positive cancers. Clones were read by immunoSEQ multiplex PCR, and TCRdb kept only the in-frame ones, dropping some. The sample carries over 5,000 clones, 65% to 80% recorded once. The material sequenced was tumor tissue, taken from a patient who underwent chemoradiotherapy. The receptors originated from a human donor with HPV-associated anogenital cancer. The conserved cysteine and the conserved F or W are not part of the CDR3 here.

>TRBV29-1|TRBJ1-1
SVRDLNTEAF
>TRBV7-8|TRBJ2-1
ASKERGYNEQF
>TRBV27|TRBJ2-1
ASSSSPLGNEQF
>TRBV5-4|TRBJ2-5
ASSLEEGAETQY
>TRBV13|TRBJ2-5
ASSLPPGQKETQY
>TRBV30|TRBJ1-2
AWSVPRLNYGYT
>TRBV4-1|TRBJ2-2
ASSQEGNSGRVYTGELF
>TRBV18|TRBJ2-1
ASSPMLQGMDNEQF
>TRBV14|TRBJ2-1
ARSQVGREGSYNEQF
>TRBV7-3|TRBJ2-3
ASSLDGPLDTQY
>TRBV2|TRBJ2-7
ASSKLGTSGNSYEQY
>TRBV9|TRBJ2-2
ASSAPGRLSGELF
>TRBV7-8|TRBJ2-5
ASRFSGSETQY
>TRBV7-3|TRBJ2-1
ASSQVGTSSYNEQF
>TRBV5-1|TRBJ1-6
ASSQDSSSSPLH
>TRBV5-8|TRBJ1-2
ASSLARAGYGYT
>TRBV6-5|TRBJ1-6
ASRPGLQRAPLH
>TRBV7-8|TRBJ1-5
ASSLMPRRDQPQH
>TRBV5-1|TRBJ2-1
ASRGEAYNEQF
>TRBV5-5|TRBJ2-7
ASSILDNLHEQY
>TRBV4-1|NA
ASSPGPSFYEQY
>TRBV5-1|TRBJ2-1
ASSFQDDFNEQF
>TRBV19|TRBJ1-1
ASSIAGRDGTEAF
>TRBV29-1|TRBJ2-3
SVEGWEGTDTQY
>TRBV30|TRBJ2-7
AWRKYLEGSREQY
>TRBV6-6|TRBJ2-5
ASSPGGSQETQY
>TRBV7-9|TRBJ1-1
ASSFTENTEAF
>TRBV10-1|TRBJ2-7
ASSPPLRQGLYEQY
>TRBV19|TRBJ2-7
ASKPTMGSYEQY
>TRBV18|TRBJ1-5
ASSFRCQH
>TRBV7-2|TRBJ2-1
ASSLETSGHNEQF
>TRBV28|TRBJ1-1
ASNPGASNTEAF
>TRBV27|TRBJ1-2
ASSGQGGDGYT
>TRBV14|TRBJ2-1
ASSHGTSGTGNEQF
>TRBV7-2|TRBJ2-3
ASSTNLAGAGDTQY
>TRBV19|TRBJ2-5
ASRGGYQETQY